This paragraph reports one TCR beta chain. These data belong to a study of blood T cell repertoires in COVID-19. Whole-study context: The study drew acute and convalescent COVID-19 samples from the United States, Italy and Spain. Sources were T cells, B-cell-depleted T cells, or PBMCs; the material itself was cDNA or gDNA.

Germline CDR1 is SEHNR and CDR2 is FQNEAQ (reference sequence). The V end was cut by 3 bases, the J end by 8 bases, with 16 bases between. The CDR3 has 14 amino acids. As processed by the authors: How many nucleated cells were present was estimated from reference gene primer amplification. The data were produced by immunoSEQ multiplex PCR, yet TCRdb's version contains in-frame clones alone and is incomplete. V and J calls and clone size are as listed in that table; D and trimming were resolved from the DNA. The table has around 320,000 clones, about nine tenths seen once. Seattle's enrolled individuals joined amid active infection and were then monitored longitudinally.

The sequence was collected from a woman in her thirties with COVID-19, enrolled during active disease. The chain combines TRBV7-9 with TRBJ1-2; D unclear. Sequenced sample: peripheral blood. This CDR3 reads CASSFPGWSMGYTF. CDR3 sequence (DNA): TGTGCCAGCAGCTTTCCGGGGTGGAGTATGGGCTACACCTTC.